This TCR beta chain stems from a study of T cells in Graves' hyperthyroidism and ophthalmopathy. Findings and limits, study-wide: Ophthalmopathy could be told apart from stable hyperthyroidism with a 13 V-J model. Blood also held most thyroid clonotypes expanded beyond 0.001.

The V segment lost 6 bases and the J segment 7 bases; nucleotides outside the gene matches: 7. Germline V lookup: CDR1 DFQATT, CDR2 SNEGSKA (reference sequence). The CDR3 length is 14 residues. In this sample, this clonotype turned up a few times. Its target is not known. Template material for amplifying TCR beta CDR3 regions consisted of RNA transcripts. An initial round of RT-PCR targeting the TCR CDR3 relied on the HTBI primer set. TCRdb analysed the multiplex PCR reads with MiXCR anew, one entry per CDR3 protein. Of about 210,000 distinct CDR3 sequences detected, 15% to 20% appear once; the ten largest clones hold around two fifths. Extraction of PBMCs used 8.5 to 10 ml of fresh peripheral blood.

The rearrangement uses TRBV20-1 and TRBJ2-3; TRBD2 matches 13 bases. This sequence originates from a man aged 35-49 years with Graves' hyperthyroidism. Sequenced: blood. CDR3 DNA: TGCAGTGCCAAACTAGCGGGGGGGTCCAATACGCAGTATTTT. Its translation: CSAKLAGGSNTQYF.